These T cell receptor beta chains were read from a single sample in a study of T cell responses to AZD1222 COVID-19 vaccine. Clones were sequenced by immunoSEQ multiplex PCR, and TCRdb holds only the in-frame ones, with some missing. This repertoire shows around 150,000 clones, roughly nine tenths found once; its top ten account for under 4.5%. Sequenced material: peripheral blood, taken 28 days after the second AZD1222 dose. The receptor set was obtained from an adult who received the AZD1222 COVID-19 vaccine. The CDR3 runs from the conserved cysteine through the conserved F or W. The D gene is left open where the match is weak. Size is stated for part of the rows, as once, few or many counts, or as a class when the clone is expanded.

j_call cdr3_length d_call v_call clone_size cdr3_nt cdr3_aa
TRBJ2-7 16 . TRBV27 . TGTGCCAGCTCCAGGAAGGCTGACTTGTCGTTGAACGAGCAGTACTTC CASSRKADLSLNEQYF
TRBJ1-2 16 . TRBV15 . TGTGCCACCAGCAGTTCTTTGGGTGGGGGTTGGAGTGGCTACACCTTC CATSSSLGGGWSGYTF
TRBJ2-7 14 TRBD1 TRBV5-1 . TGCGCCAGCACCCCCGGGACAGCCTCCTACGAGCAGTACTTC CASTPGTASYEQYF
TRBJ1-1 19 . TRBV19 . TGTGCCAGTAATCGGCGACAGTCAGGGGCGAAAGGGCTGAACACTGAAGCTTTCTTT CASNRRQSGAKGLNTEAFF
TRBJ2-1 13 . TRBV15 . TGTGCCACCAGCAGAGATGCGGGTGTTGAGCAGTTCTTC CATSRDAGVEQFF
TRBJ2-1 17 TRBD2 TRBV7-9 . TGTGCCAGCAGCTCAATTAGGGGGGCTAGCGGGAGATTTGAGCAGTTCTTC CASSSIRGASGRFEQFF
TRBJ2-5 17 . TRBV6-2/TRBV6-3 once TGTGCCAGCAGTTACGCCAGCCCCAGCGGATTCCAAGAGACCCAGTACTTC CASSYASPSGFQETQYF
TRBJ2-2 16 . TRBV9 . TGTGCCAGCAGCGTAGTCGGTGGGAGTGACACCGGGGAGCTGTTTTTT CASSVVGGSDTGELFF
TRBJ2-7 15 . TRBV7-2 . TGTGCCAGCAGCTTAGTCCCGGGGGCCTCCTACGAGCAGTACTTC CASSLVPGASYEQYF
TRBJ2-1 14 TRBD2 TRBV6-4 once TGTGCCAGCAGTGTGGGAGGGGAAGGAGATGAGCAGTTCTTC CASSVGGEGDEQFF
TRBJ1-3 15 . TRBV19 once TGTGCCAGTAGTGCGTCCTTAACCTCTGGAAACACCATATATTTT CASSASLTSGNTIYF
TRBJ2-5 14 . TRBV11-3 . TGTGCCAGCAGCTTATATGGGCGGCAAGAGACCCAGTACTTC CASSLYGRQETQYF
TRBJ1-6 18 TRBD1 TRBV4-1 . TGCGCCAGCAGCCAAGAGGGGACAGGGCATATCCGACACTCACCCCTCCACTTT CASSQEGTGHIRHSPLHF
TRBJ2-2 13 . TRBV19 . TGTGCCACCGGACAGTCGAACACCGGGGAGCTGTTTTTT CATGQSNTGELFF
TRBJ1-2 14 . TRBV5-5 . TGTGCCAGCAGCTATTTAACGGTCGGAGGGGGCTACACCTTC CASSYLTVGGGYTF
TRBJ1-2 12 . TRBV9 . TGTGCCAGCAGCGCACCGACGGAGGGCTACACCTTC CASSAPTEGYTF
TRBJ2-5 17 TRBD2 TRBV7-8 . TGTGCCAGCAGCTTAGTAGGACTAGCGGGAGGGGAAGAGACCCAGTACTTC CASSLVGLAGGEETQYF
TRBJ1-6 14 . TRBV5-8 . TGTGCCAGCAGCCCTGGACAGCCTAATTCACCCCTCCACTTT CASSPGQPNSPLHF
TRBJ2-2 23 TRBD2 TRBV23-1 . TGCGCCAGCACCACAAAGGATGCAAAGGGAACTAGCGGGAGGGAGGTATCGACCGGGGAGCTGTTTTTT CASTTKDAKGTSGREVSTGELFF
TRBJ1-2 12 TRBD1 TRBV5-6 . TGTGCCAGCAGCCAACAGGGGTATGGCTACACCTTC CASSQQGYGYTF
TRBJ2-2 14 . TRBV7-3 . TGTGCCAGCAGCATCACCAATCGGGCCGGGGAGCTGTTTTTT CASSITNRAGELFF
TRBJ2-1 13 TRBD1 TRBV6-2/TRBV6-3 . TGTGCCAGCAGTTATCAGGGGGAAGGTGAGCAGTTCTTC CASSYQGEGEQFF
TRBJ1-1 15 . TRBV7-2 . TGTGCCAGCAGCTTAGTAGGGTCCGGGAACACTGAAGCTTTCTTT CASSLVGSGNTEAFF
TRBJ1-4 11 . TRBV2 . TGTGCCAGCAGTGGTGGAGAAGAACTGTTTTTT CASSGGEELFF
TRBJ1-4 14 . TRBV29-1 . TGCAGCGTGAAGGTCGACAGCACCGATGAAAAACTGTTTTTT CSVKVDSTDEKLFF